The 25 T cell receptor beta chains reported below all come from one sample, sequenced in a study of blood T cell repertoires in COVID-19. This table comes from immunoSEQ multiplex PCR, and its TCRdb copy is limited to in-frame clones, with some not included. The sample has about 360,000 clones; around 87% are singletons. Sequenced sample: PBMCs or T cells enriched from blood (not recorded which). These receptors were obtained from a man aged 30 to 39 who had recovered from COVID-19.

CDR3 bases: TGTGCCAGCAGTGGGCTCACAGATACGCAGTATTTT. Translation gives CASSGLTDTQYF. The chain joins TRBV2 to TRBJ2-3; D unresolved. The germline V and J ends were trimmed by 4 bases and 2 bases, with 4 bases remaining between them. The CDR3 runs to 12 residues. CDR1 and CDR2 from the germline V gene are SNHLY and FYNNEI.

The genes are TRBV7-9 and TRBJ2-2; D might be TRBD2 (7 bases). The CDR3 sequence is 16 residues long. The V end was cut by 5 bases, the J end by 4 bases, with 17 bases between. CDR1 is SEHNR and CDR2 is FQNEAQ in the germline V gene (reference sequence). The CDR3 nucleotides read TGTGCCAGCAGCCCCTTTGGGGGGGGGCTCACCGGGGAGCTGTTTTTT. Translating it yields CASSPFGGGLTGELFF.

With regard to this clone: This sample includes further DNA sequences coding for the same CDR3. CDR3 coding DNA: TGTGCCAGCAGACAGGGGGCGGGCACTGAAGCTTTCTTT. It translates to CASRQGAGTEAFF. This sequence joins TRBV3-1 (or the pseudogene TRBV3-2) and TRBJ1-1; 9 bases map to TRBD1. Germline CDR1 is LGHDT and CDR2 is YNNKEL (reference sequence). The CDR3 extends over 13 amino acids. Trimming removed 6 bases from V and 4 bases from J; junction bases left unmatched: 3.

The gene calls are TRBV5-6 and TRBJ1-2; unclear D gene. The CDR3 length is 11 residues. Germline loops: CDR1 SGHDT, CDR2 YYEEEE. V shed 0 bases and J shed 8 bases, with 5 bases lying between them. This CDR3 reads CASSLGSGYTF. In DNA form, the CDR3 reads TGTGCCAGCAGCTTGGGGAGCGGCTACACCTTC.

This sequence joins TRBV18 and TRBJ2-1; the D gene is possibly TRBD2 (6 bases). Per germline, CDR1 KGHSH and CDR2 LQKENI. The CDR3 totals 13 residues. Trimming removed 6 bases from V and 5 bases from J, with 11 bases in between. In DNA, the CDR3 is TGTGCCAGCTCGCCGGGACTTAACAATGAGCAGTTCTTC. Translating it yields CASSPGLNNEQFF. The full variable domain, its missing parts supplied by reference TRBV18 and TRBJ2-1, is NAGVMQNPRHLVRRRGQEARLRCSPMKGHSHVYWYRQLPEEGLKFMVYLQKENIIDESGMPKERFSAEFPKEGPSILRIQQVVRGDSAAYFCASSPGLNNEQFFGPGTRLTVL.

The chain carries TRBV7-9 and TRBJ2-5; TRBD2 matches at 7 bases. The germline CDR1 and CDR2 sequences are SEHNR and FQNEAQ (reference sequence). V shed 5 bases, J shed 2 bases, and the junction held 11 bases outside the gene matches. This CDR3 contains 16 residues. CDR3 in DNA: TGTGCCAGCAGCCAAAGCGGGACGTTGGAACAAGAGACCCAGTACTTC. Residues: CASSQSGTLEQETQYF.

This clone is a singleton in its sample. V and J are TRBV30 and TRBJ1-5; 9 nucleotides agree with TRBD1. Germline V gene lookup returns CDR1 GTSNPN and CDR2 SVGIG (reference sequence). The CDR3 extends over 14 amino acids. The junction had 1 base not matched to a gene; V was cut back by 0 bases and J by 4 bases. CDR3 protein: CAWSVGTGNQPQHF. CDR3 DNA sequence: TGTGCCTGGAGTGTGGGGACAGGGAATCAGCCCCAGCATTTT.

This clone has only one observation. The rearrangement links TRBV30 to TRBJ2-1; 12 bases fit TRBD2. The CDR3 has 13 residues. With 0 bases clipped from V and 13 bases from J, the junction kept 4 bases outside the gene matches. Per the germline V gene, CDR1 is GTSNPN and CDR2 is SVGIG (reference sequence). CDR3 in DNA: TGTGCCTGGAGTGTGGCTAGCGGGGGGGTTCAGTTCTTC. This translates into CAWSVASGGVQFF. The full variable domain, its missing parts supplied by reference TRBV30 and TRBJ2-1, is SQTIHQWPATLVQPVGSPLSLECTVEGTSNPNLYWYRQAAGRGLQLLFYSVGIGQISSEVPQNLSASRPQDRQFILSSKKLLLSDSGFYLCAWSVASGGVQFFGPGTRLTVL.

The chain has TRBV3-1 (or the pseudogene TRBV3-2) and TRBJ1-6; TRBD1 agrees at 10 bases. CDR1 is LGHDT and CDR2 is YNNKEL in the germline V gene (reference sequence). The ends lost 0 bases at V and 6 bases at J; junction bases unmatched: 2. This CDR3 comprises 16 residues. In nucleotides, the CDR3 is TGTGCCAGCAGCCAAGATAGGGACAGGGGTAATTCACCCCTCCACTTT. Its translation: CASSQDRDRGNSPLHF.

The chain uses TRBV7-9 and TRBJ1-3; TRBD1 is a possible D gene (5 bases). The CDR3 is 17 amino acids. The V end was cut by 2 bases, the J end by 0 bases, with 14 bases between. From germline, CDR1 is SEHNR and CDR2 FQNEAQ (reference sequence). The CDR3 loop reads CASSLSTGWSSGNTIYF. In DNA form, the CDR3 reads TGTGCCAGCAGCTTAAGTACAGGCTGGAGCTCTGGAAACACCATATATTTT.

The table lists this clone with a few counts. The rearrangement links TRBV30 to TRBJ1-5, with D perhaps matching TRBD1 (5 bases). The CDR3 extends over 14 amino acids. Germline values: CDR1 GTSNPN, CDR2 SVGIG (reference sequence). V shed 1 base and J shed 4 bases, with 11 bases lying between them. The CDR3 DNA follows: TGTGCCTGGAGTGCCTCGACAGAGAATCAGCCCCAGCATTTT. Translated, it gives CAWSASTENQPQHF.

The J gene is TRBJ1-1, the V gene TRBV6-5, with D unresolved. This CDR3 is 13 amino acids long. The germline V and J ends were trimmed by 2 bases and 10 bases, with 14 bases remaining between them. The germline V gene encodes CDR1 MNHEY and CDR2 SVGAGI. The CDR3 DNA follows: TGTGCCAGCAGTTACCGTGTCCTGGAGAGAGCTTTCTTT. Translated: CASSYRVLERAFF.

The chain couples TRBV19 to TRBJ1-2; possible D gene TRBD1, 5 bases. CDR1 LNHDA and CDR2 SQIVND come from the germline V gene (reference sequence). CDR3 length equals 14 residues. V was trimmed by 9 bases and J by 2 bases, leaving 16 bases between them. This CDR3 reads CASSSSGVNYGYTF. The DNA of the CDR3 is TGTGCCAGCTCATCCTCGGGGGTGAACTATGGCTACACCTTC.

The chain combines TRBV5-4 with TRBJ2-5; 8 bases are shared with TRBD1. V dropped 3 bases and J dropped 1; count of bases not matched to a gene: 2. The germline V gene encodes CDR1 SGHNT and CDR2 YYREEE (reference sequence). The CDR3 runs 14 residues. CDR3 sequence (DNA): TGTGCCAGCAGCTATGGACAGGGCCAAGAGACCCAGTACTTC. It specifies CASSYGQGQETQYF.

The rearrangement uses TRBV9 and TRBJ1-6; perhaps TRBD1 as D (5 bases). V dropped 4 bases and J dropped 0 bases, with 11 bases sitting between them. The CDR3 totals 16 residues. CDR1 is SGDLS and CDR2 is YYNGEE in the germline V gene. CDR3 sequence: CASSPGIRSYNSPLHF. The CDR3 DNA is TGTGCCAGCAGCCCAGGGATACGCTCCTATAATTCACCCCTCCACTTT. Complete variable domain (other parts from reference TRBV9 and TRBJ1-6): DSGVTQTPKHLITATGQRVTLRCSPRSGDLSVYWYQQSLDQGLQFLIQYYNGEERAKGNILERFSAQQFPDLHSELNLSSLELGDSALYFCASSPGIRSYNSPLHFGNGTRLTVT.

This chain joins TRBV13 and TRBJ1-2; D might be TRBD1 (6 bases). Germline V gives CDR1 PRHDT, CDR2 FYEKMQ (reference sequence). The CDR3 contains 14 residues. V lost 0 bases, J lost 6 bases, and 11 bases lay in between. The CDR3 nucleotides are TGTGCCAGCAGCTTAGGCACAGGGAGCCATGGCTACACCTTC. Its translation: CASSLGTGSHGYTF.

The CDR3 bases are TGCGCCAGCAGCTTGGAACGGACAGGGAAGAGCTACACCTTC. It translates to CASSLERTGKSYTF. The chain has TRBV5-1 and TRBJ1-2, with TRBD1 matching over 8 bases. The CDR3 runs to 14 residues. Germline trimming cut 0 bases from V and 9 bases from J; bases unmatched to any gene: 7. Germline lookup yields CDR1 SGHRS and CDR2 YFSETQ.

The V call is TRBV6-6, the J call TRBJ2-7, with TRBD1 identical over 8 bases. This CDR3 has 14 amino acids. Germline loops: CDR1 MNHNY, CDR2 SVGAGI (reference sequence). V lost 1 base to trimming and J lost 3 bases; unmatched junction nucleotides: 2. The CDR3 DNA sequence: TGTGCCAGCAGTTACTACGGACAGGGCTACGAGCAGTACTTC. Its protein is CASSYYGQGYEQYF.

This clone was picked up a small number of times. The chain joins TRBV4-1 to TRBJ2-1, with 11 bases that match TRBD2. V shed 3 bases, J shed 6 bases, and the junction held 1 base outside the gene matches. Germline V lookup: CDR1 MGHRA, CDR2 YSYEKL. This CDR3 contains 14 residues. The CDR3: CASSHGTSGNEQFF. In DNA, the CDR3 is TGCGCCAGCAGCCATGGGACTAGCGGCAATGAGCAGTTCTTC.

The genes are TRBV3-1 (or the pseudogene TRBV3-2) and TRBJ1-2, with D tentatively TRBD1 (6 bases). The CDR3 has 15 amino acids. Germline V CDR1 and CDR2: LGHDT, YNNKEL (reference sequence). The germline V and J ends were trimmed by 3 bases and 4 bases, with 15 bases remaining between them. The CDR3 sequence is CASSHPRQESYGYTF. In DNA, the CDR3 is TGTGCCAGCAGCCATCCTCGACAGGAGAGCTATGGCTACACCTTC.

In DNA form, the CDR3 reads TGTGCCAGCAGCGTAGATGGCACAGGGAGAGTTGAAGCTTTCTTT. Residues: CASSVDGTGRVEAFF. The chain uses TRBV9 and TRBJ1-1; D perhaps matches TRBD1 (6 bases). Looked up from germline, CDR1 is SGDLS and CDR2 is YYNGEE. CDR3 length: 15 amino acids. Trimming stripped 0 bases from V and 7 bases from J, with 16 bases between.

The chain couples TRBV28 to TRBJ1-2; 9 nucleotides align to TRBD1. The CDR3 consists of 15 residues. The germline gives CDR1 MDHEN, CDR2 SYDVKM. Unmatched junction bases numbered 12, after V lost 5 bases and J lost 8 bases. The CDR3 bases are TGTGCCAGCAGTATACAGGGGGCGGTTGAGGGGGGCTACACCTTC. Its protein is CASSIQGAVEGGYTF.

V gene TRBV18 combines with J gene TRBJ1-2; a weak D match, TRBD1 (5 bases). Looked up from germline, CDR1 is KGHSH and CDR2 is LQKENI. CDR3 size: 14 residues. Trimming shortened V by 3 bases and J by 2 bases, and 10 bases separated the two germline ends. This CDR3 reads CASSPETDNYGYTF. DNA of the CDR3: TGTGCCAGCTCACCTGAGACAGACAACTATGGCTACACCTTC.

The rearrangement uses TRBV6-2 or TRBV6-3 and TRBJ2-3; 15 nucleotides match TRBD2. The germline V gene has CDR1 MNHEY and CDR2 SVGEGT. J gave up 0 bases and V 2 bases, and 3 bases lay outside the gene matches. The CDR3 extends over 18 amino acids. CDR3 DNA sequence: TGTGCCAGCAGTTACCGCGGGACTAGCGGGGGGAGCACAGATACGCAGTATTTT. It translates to CASSYRGTSGGSTDTQYF.

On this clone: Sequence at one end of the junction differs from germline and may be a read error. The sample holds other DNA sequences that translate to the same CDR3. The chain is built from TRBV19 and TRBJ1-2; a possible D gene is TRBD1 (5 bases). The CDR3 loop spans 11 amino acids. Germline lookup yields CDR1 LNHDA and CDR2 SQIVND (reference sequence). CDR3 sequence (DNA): TGCGCCAGTCATGCAGGGTCGGGCTACACCTTC. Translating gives CASHAGSGYTF.